This entry is about one T cell receptor beta chain. Its antigen is as yet unknown. Treatment in this sample: roughly 11-day PBMC culture with coronavirus spike peptide pools or control peptides (ViraFEST assay). The Oncomine TCR Beta short-read assay was what sequenced the DNA obtained from cultured CD4+ T cells. TCRdb analysed the PCR reads with MiXCR anew, one entry per CDR3 protein. This sample has approximately 11,000 distinct CDR3 sequences, with 77% found just once. The data originate from a study of vaccination and CD4 T cells after COVID-19. As for the study in general: Post-vaccine sampling followed dose two by a median roughly 74 days (range 14 to 241).

Material for sequencing was CD4+ T cells from blood, cultured in vitro. The clonotype comes from a human donor who had recovered from COVID-19.

CDR3 region: CSAPPTGHADTQYF. The CDR3 nucleotides are TGCAGTGCCCCCCCGACGGGTCACGCTGATACGCAGTATTTT. V gene TRBV20-1 combines with J gene TRBJ2-3; D call uncertain. The V end was cut by 6 bases, the J end by 6 bases, with 19 bases between. Germline V gene data show CDR1 as DFQATT and CDR2 as SNEGSKA (reference sequence). The length of the CDR3 is 14 residues.